Listed here are 8 T cell receptor beta chains from one sample, sequenced in a study of T cell repertoires in cytomegalovirus infection. TCRdb re-called the reads with MiXCR, one entry per CDR3 protein. The profile shows fewer than 550,000 distinct CDR3 sequences, about 10% of them singletons. Sequencing was performed on PBMCs. These TCRs come from a human donor in good health (CMV status not recorded). Some clones in this sample may be carry-over from other donors' samples.

At least ten counts were recorded for this clonotype. The chain has TRBV5-4 and TRBJ2-2, with D tentatively TRBD2 (6 bases). The germline V and J ends were trimmed by 4 bases and 5 bases, with 15 bases remaining between them. CDR1 SGHNT and CDR2 YYREEE come from the germline V gene (reference sequence). There are 15 residues in the CDR3. The CDR3 nucleotides read TGTGCCAGCAGCCTCCGGGAGTCTGGGACCGGGGAGCTGTTTTTT. It codes for CASSLRESGTGELFF.

This clonotype came up many times. The chain carries TRBV5-6 and TRBJ2-6; unclear D gene. The CDR3 contains 14 residues. Germline V gene data show CDR1 as SGHDT and CDR2 as YYEEEE. Trimming cost V 2 bases and J 0 bases, with 3 bases left between them. The CDR3 loop reads CASSFASGANVLTF. The CDR3 region has the DNA TGTGCCAGCAGCTTTGCCTCTGGGGCCAACGTCCTGACTTTC.

This clonotype has only a few counts. The chain combines TRBV29-1 with TRBJ2-7; TRBD1 agrees at 8 bases. Trimming removed 1 base from V and 5 bases from J; junction bases left unmatched: 1. This CDR3 has 12 residues. The V gene's germline CDR1 is SQVTM and CDR2 ANQGSEA. The CDR3 loop reads CSVEGQGNEQYF. The CDR3 DNA reads as TGCAGCGTTGAAGGACAGGGGAACGAGCAGTACTTC.

This clonotype was observed at least ten times. J is TRBJ2-7 and V is TRBV5-4; 14 positions match TRBD2. V dropped 3 bases and J dropped 5; count of bases not matched to a gene: 4. Per the germline V gene, CDR1 is SGHNT and CDR2 is YYREEE (reference sequence). This CDR3 has 15 residues. The CDR3 spells CASSWGLAGANEQYF. DNA of the CDR3: TGTGCCAGCAGCTGGGGACTAGCGGGAGCCAACGAGCAGTACTTC.

The table lists this clonotype with many counts. The CDR3 loop is CASGSPPGEQFF. In DNA, the CDR3 is TGTGCTAGTGGTTCCCCCCCAGGGGAGCAGTTCTTC. The chain recombines TRBV12-5 with TRBJ2-1, with a possible D match to TRBD1 (5 bases). The germline CDR1 and CDR2 sequences are LGHNT and FRNRAP. Trimming pared 4 bases from V and 10 bases from J, leaving 11 bases between. The length of the CDR3 is 12 residues.

This clonotype came up many times. The chain recombines TRBV14 with TRBJ1-3, with 9 bases matching TRBD1. The V segment lost 0 bases and the J segment 3 bases; nucleotides outside the gene matches: 15. Germline lookup yields CDR1 SGHDN and CDR2 FVKESK. This CDR3 is built from 20 residues. The CDR3 spells CASSQDRDRVPFAVGNTIYF. In nucleotides, the CDR3 is TGTGCCAGCAGCCAAGATCGGGACAGGGTGCCCTTCGCGGTTGGAAACACCATATATTTT.

This chain uses TRBV29-1 with TRBJ2-1; 9 nucleotides align to TRBD2. Looked up from germline, CDR1 is SQVTM and CDR2 is ANQGSEA. This CDR3 is built from 18 residues. V lost 6 bases and J lost 6; bases outside the gene matches: 21. CDR3 nucleotide sequence: TGCAGCGTCCTAGCATCTAGCGGGATTGCCTTTATGGGCAATGAGCAGTTCTTC. Its translation: CSVLASSGIAFMGNEQFF.

The V call is TRBV29-1, the J call TRBJ1-2, with TRBD1 as a possible D gene (6 bases). This CDR3 is built from 12 residues. Trimming cost V 7 bases and J 4 bases, with 13 bases left between them. Germline V gives CDR1 SQVTM, CDR2 ANQGSEA. For the CDR3, the DNA is TGCAGCGCCGGCCCAGGGGCCTATGGCTACACCTTC. This translates into CSAGPGAYGYTF.